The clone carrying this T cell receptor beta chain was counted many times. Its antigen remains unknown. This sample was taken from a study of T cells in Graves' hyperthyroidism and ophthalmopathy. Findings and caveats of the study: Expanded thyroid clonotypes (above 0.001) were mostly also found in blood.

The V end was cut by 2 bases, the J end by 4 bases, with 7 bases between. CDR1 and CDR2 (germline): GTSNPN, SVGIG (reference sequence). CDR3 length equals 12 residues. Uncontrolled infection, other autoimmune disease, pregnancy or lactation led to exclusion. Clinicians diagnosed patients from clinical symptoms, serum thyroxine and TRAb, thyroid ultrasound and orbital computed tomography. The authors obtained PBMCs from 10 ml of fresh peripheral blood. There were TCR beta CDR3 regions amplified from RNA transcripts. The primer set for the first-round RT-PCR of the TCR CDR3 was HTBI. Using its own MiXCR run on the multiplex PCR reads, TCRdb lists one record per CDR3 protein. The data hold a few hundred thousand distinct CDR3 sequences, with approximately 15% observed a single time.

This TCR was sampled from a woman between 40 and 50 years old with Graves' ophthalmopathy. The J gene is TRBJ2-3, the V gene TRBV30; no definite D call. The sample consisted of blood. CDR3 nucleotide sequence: TGTGCCTGGAGTAAGCCTGCAGATACGCAGTATTTT. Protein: CAWSKPADTQYF.